What follows are 17 T cell receptor beta chains derived from one specimen sequenced in a study of cytomegalovirus exposure and HLA in healthy donors. Primers: 60 Vbeta forward and 13 Jbeta reverse. The protocol was immunoSEQ multiplex PCR, while the TCRdb copy is restricted to in-frame clones and leaves out a portion. The sample carries 85,000 to 130,000 clones, roughly four fifths recorded once. Sequencing was performed on PBMCs. Receptors were obtained from a woman in her forties or fifties in good health and CMV-seropositive.

The chain has TRBV27 and TRBJ2-7; D may be TRBD2 (7 bases). Trimming left V 0 bases short and J 0 bases short, with 12 bases between. The length of the CDR3 is 16 residues. Germline loops: CDR1 MNHEY, CDR2 SMNVEV (reference sequence). The CDR3 loop reads CASSLSGGAFSYEQYF. The CDR3 bases are TGTGCCAGCAGTTTATCGGGGGGGGCCTTCTCCTACGAGCAGTACTTC.

CDR3 DNA: TGTGCCAGTAGTATCCAACAGGGGATCTATGGCTACACCTTC. It encodes CASSIQQGIYGYTF. This chain links TRBV19 with TRBJ1-2, with 7 bases fitting TRBD1. The V gene's germline CDR1 is LNHDA and CDR2 SQIVND (reference sequence). Unmatched junction bases numbered 5, after V lost 3 bases and J lost 4 bases. The CDR3 has 14 amino acids.

The V and J genes are TRBV7-3 and TRBJ2-1; D perhaps matches TRBD1 (5 bases). The ends were cut back, 1 base at V and 6 bases at J, with 13 bases in the middle. There are 15 residues in the CDR3. The germline V gene encodes CDR1 SGHTA and CDR2 FQGTGA. CDR3 DNA: TGTGCCAGCAGCTTAATGGGGAACACAGGCAATGAGCAGTTCTTC. Protein: CASSLMGNTGNEQFF. Full variable domain (remainder filled in from reference TRBV7-3 and TRBJ2-1): GAGVSQTPSNKVTEKGKYVELRCDPISGHTALYWYRQSLGQGPEFLIYFQGTGAADDSGLPNDRFFAVRPEGSVSTLKIQRTERGDSAVYLCASSLMGNTGNEQFFGPGTRLTVL.

V is TRBV19 and J is TRBJ2-5; 7 bases are shared with TRBD1. J lost 2 bases, V lost 5 bases, and 11 bases had no gene match. Germline V lookup: CDR1 LNHDA, CDR2 SQIVND (reference sequence). This CDR3 has 16 residues. CDR3 protein: CASSEPPGQTQETQYF. CDR3 sequence (DNA): TGTGCCAGTAGTGAACCCCCGGGACAGACACAAGAGACCCAGTACTTC. Combining the CDR3 with reference TRBV19 and TRBJ2-5 gives the whole variable domain DGGITQSPKYLFRKEGQNVTLSCEQNLNHDAMYWYRQDPGQGLRLIYYSQIVNDFQKGDIAEGYSVSREKKESFPLTVTSAQKNPTAFYLCASSEPPGQTQETQYFGPGTRLLVL.

This clone showed up just a few times. This sequence joins TRBV28 and TRBJ1-3; D is unresolved. The germline V gene has CDR1 MDHEN and CDR2 SYDVKM. Trimming removed 3 bases at V and 3 bases at J, with 6 bases between. The CDR3 runs 13 residues. The CDR3 nucleotides are TGTGCCAGCAGTTTGTTTAGTGGAAACACCATATATTTT. Amino acids: CASSLFSGNTIYF.

The chain's CDR3 is CASSLYQGRGRWGNRDTQYF. DNA for the CDR3: TGTGCCAGCAGTTTGTATCAGGGCAGGGGGCGATGGGGTAATCGAGATACGCAGTATTTT. The rearrangement uses TRBV28 and TRBJ2-3, with TRBD1 matching 8 bases. This CDR3 has 20 residues. Germline CDR1 MDHEN, CDR2 SYDVKM. The V segment lost 3 bases and the J segment 5 bases; nucleotides outside the gene matches: 22.

The chain links TRBV10-3 to TRBJ2-7, with D possibly TRBD1 on 6 matching bases. The CDR3 has 14 residues. Germline CDR1 reads ENHRY; CDR2 reads SYGVKD. V lost 0 bases and J 5 bases, leaving 11 bases between the germline ends. CDR3 in DNA: TGTGCCATCAGTGAGTCCCAGGGGTGGGACGAGCAGTACTTC. Its protein product is CAISESQGWDEQYF.

The J gene is TRBJ1-2, the V gene TRBV9; D is ambiguous. V was shortened by 0 bases and J by 8 bases, with 11 bases between the two germline ends. CDR3 length: 13 amino acids. Germline V lookup: CDR1 SGDLS, CDR2 YYNGEE. The CDR3 loop is CASSVVAGLGYTF. CDR3 bases: TGTGCCAGCAGCGTAGTGGCAGGCCTCGGCTACACCTTC.

Remarks on this clone: A junction end diverges from the germline sequence, so it may reflect a read error. The sample contains more than one DNA sequence encoding this CDR3. The CDR3 DNA is TGTGCTAGCAGTGACCTGACAGGGGATAGTGAGCAGTTCTTC. Translating it yields CASSDLTGDSEQFF. This sequence joins TRBV2 and TRBJ2-1, with 8 bases aligning to TRBD1. The germline V gene encodes CDR1 SNHLY and CDR2 FYNNEI. There are 14 residues in the CDR3.

The rearrangement links TRBV29-1 to TRBJ1-2, with TRBD1 identical over 10 bases. Per germline, CDR1 SQVTM and CDR2 ANQGSEA. The J segment lost 8 bases and the V segment lost 6 bases, leaving 12 bases of the junction unmatched. This CDR3 spans 14 amino acids. In DNA, the CDR3 is TGCAGCGTCGCAGCCGGGACAGGGGTTGGAGGCTACACCTTC. It is translated as CSVAAGTGVGGYTF.

The CDR3 loop is CASSLAGLDSGNTIYF. The CDR3 region has the DNA TGCGCCAGCAGCTTGGCAGGCTTAGACTCTGGAAACACCATATATTTT. The chain recombines TRBV5-1 with TRBJ1-3; no clear D. Trimming removed 0 bases from V and 0 bases from J, with 10 bases in between. Germline V gives CDR1 SGHRS, CDR2 YFSETQ. The CDR3 is made up of 16 amino acids.

The chain uses TRBV7-9 and TRBJ1-1, with 10 bases lining up with TRBD1. The CDR3 has 16 amino acids. Germline CDR1 SEHNR, CDR2 FQNEAQ (reference sequence). The V gene end was trimmed by 4 bases and the J gene end by 4 bases; junction bases not matched to a gene: 9. The DNA of the CDR3 is TGTGCCAGCAGCTCAAGGGACAGGGGAGCGGGCACTGAAGCTTTCTTT. Amino acids: CASSSRDRGAGTEAFF.

The CDR3 loop is CASSGGGGVREQYF. The CDR3 coding sequence is TGTGCCAGCAGTGGTGGCGGGGGGGTTCGCGAGCAGTACTTC. The genes are TRBV2 and TRBJ2-5; 9 bases map to TRBD2. The last part of the DNA fits TRBJ2-7 better; the J call may be wrong. The CDR3 spans 14 residues. Germline-derived CDR1 and CDR2 are SNHLY and FYNNEI.

The gene calls are TRBV5-1 and TRBJ2-1; D unresolved. Germline V gives CDR1 SGHRS, CDR2 YFSETQ. Trimming took off 4 bases at V and 0 bases at J, with 8 bases between the two ends. This CDR3 comprises 14 residues. CDR3: CASSLMSSYNEQFF. Written as DNA, the CDR3 is TGCGCCAGCAGCCTTATGAGCTCCTACAATGAGCAGTTCTTC. The full variable domain, with the rest looked up from reference TRBV5-1 and TRBJ2-1, is KAGVTQTPRYLIKTRGQQVTLSCSPISGHRSVSWYQQTPGQGLQFLFEYFSETQRNKGNFPGRFSGRQFSNSRSEMNVSTLELGDSALYLCASSLMSSYNEQFFGPGTRLTVL.

The chain couples TRBV9 to TRBJ1-5; 7 nucleotides agree with TRBD1. V lost 3 bases and J lost 7; bases outside the gene matches: 4. Looked up from germline, CDR1 is SGDLS and CDR2 is YYNGEE. The CDR3 totals 13 residues. This CDR3 is CASSARGHQPQHF. CDR3 bases: TGTGCCAGCAGCGCGAGGGGGCACCAGCCCCAGCATTTT. The whole variable domain, remainder taken from reference TRBV9 and TRBJ1-5, is DSGVTQTPKHLITATGQRVTLRCSPRSGDLSVYWYQQSLDQGLQFLIQYYNGEERAKGNILERFSAQQFPDLHSELNLSSLELGDSALYFCASSARGHQPQHFGDGTRLSIL.

V is TRBV30 and J is TRBJ1-2; 7 bases fit TRBD1. This CDR3 spans 12 amino acids. CDR1 and CDR2 (germline): GTSNPN, SVGIG (reference sequence). V lost 1 base and J lost 5; bases outside the gene matches: 1. The CDR3: CAWSGDSYGYTF. In DNA, the CDR3 is TGTGCCTGGAGTGGGGACAGTTATGGCTACACCTTC.

This clone appeared a single time. The genes are TRBV7-6 and TRBJ1-2; 9 bases agree with TRBD1. The V gene end was trimmed by 1 base and the J gene end by 3 bases; junction bases not matched to a gene: 12. This CDR3 region has 18 residues. The V gene's germline CDR1 is SGHVS and CDR2 FNYEAQ. CDR3 amino acids: CASSLDVILGQGHYGYTF. CDR3 sequence (DNA): TGTGCCAGCAGCTTAGACGTTATTCTAGGACAGGGGCACTATGGCTACACCTTC.